Below, one T cell receptor beta chain is given with its context. TCRdb's copy holds only in-frame clones and misses some; the assay was immunoSEQ multiplex PCR. The sample holds 150,000 to 250,000 clones, 82% seen once. This sample stems from a study of blood T cell repertoires in COVID-19. This CDR3 has 13 amino acids. Germline V gene sequence: CDR1 ENHRY, CDR2 SYGVKD. Trimming shortened V by 5 bases and J by 4 bases, and 12 bases separated the two germline ends. This rearrangement joins TRBV10-3 to TRBJ2-7, with D possibly TRBD2 on 5 matching bases. This clonotype was obtained from a man between 35 and 55 years old who had recovered from COVID-19. The source material was PBMCs or T cells enriched from blood (not recorded which). CDR3 residues: CAISSGSYYEQYF. CDR3 nucleotide sequence: TGTGCCATCAGTAGCGGCTCCTATTACGAGCAGTACTTC.